These 22 T cell receptor beta chains came from one sample sequenced in a study of T cell responses to AZD1222 COVID-19 vaccine. Repertoires were generated with immunoSEQ multiplex PCR, while TCRdb's copy carries only in-frame clones and drops some. The profile shows some 170,000 clones, about 90% of them singletons. Material: peripheral blood, obtained 28 days after the second AZD1222 dose. The source is an adult who received the AZD1222 COVID-19 vaccine.

The rearrangement joins TRBV20-1 to TRBJ1-2; D not resolved. The CDR3 is made up of 11 amino acids. CDR1 is DFQATT and CDR2 is SNEGSKA in the germline V gene (reference sequence). With 5 bases removed from V and 1 base from J, the gap between germline ends came to 5 bases. CDR3 bases: TGCAGTGCTCATAGTAACTATGGCTACACCTTC. Its protein product is CSAHSNYGYTF.

This chain connects TRBV19 to TRBJ1-2; D gene uncertain. Germline-derived CDR1 and CDR2 are LNHDA and SQIVND (reference sequence). V was shortened by 3 bases and J by 4 bases, with 15 bases between the two germline ends. The CDR3 has 15 residues. CDR3 region: CASSIGTDVGYGYTF. In DNA, the CDR3 is TGTGCCAGTAGTATCGGCACAGACGTTGGCTATGGCTACACCTTC.

V and J are TRBV4-2 and TRBJ1-4, with TRBD1 identical over 10 bases. J gave up 6 bases and V 5 bases, and 3 bases lay outside the gene matches. The CDR3 has 14 amino acids. Per germline, CDR1 LGHNA and CDR2 YNFKEQ. CDR3 protein: CASSSGTGDEKLFF. The CDR3 nucleotides are TGTGCCAGCAGCTCGGGGACAGGGGATGAAAAACTGTTTTTT.

The rearrangement links TRBV28 to TRBJ2-4, with a tentative D call TRBD2 (6 bases). V was pared by 6 bases and J by 5 bases, with 11 bases between. The V gene's germline CDR1 is MDHEN and CDR2 SYDVKM. CDR3 length: 13 residues. The CDR3 here is CASRRTGENIQYF. In DNA, the CDR3 is TGTGCCAGCAGGAGAACGGGGGAAAACATTCAGTACTTC.

CDR3: CASRAGTATEAFF. CDR3 coding DNA: TGTGCCAGCAGGGCCGGGACCGCGACTGAAGCTTTCTTT. The gene calls are TRBV6-6 and TRBJ1-1; weak D call: TRBD1 (5 bases). Trimming pared 6 bases from V and 5 bases from J, leaving 13 bases between. Germline CDR1 MNHNY, CDR2 SVGAGI (reference sequence). The CDR3 runs 13 residues.

V gene TRBV30 combines with J gene TRBJ1-1; 7 positions agree with TRBD1. The CDR3 is made up of 11 amino acids. CDR1 is GTSNPN and CDR2 is SVGIG in the germline V gene (reference sequence). The CDR3 DNA reads as TGTGGGGCAGGGGGTAACACTGAAGCTTTCTTT. It is translated as CGAGGNTEAFF.

V and J are TRBV7-8 and TRBJ2-7; no firm D call. The CDR3 covers 14 residues. The V gene's germline CDR1 is SGHVS and CDR2 FQNEAQ. V gave up 1 base and J gave up 2 bases, with 9 bases separating them. The CDR3 DNA reads TGTGCCAGCAGCTTAGAGCTAGGGACCTACGAGCAGTACTTC. Protein sequence: CASSLELGTYEQYF.

J is TRBJ1-1 and V is TRBV7-9; a weak D match, TRBD1 (5 bases). This CDR3 comprises 15 residues. Germline CDR1 is SEHNR and CDR2 is FQNEAQ (reference sequence). With 5 bases removed from V and 0 bases from J, the gap between germline ends came to 13 bases. The CDR3 here is CASSTRQSLNTEAFF. The DNA of the CDR3 is TGTGCCAGCAGCACTCGACAGTCATTGAACACTGAAGCTTTCTTT.

The chain links TRBV24-1 to TRBJ2-1; 12 positions agree with TRBD2. Germline CDR1 is KGHDR and CDR2 is SFDVKD. The CDR3 runs 14 residues. V dropped 10 bases and J dropped 5; count of bases not matched to a gene: 5. CDR3 amino acids: CATRLAGANNEQFF. The CDR3 nucleotides read TGTGCCACAAGACTAGCGGGGGCCAACAATGAGCAGTTCTTC.

The rearrangement links TRBV10-3 to TRBJ1-2; D not certain. V lost 8 bases and J 7 bases, leaving 11 bases between the germline ends. The germline V gene encodes CDR1 ENHRY and CDR2 SYGVKD. This CDR3 contains 11 residues. As DNA, the CDR3 is TGTGCCATCCAAAGGTCGGGTGGCTACACCTTC. Translation gives CAIQRSGGYTF.

J is TRBJ2-4 and V is TRBV3-1 (or the pseudogene TRBV3-2); no reliable D call. Germline CDR1 LGHDT, CDR2 YNNKEL (reference sequence). Trimming stripped 5 bases from V and 4 bases from J, with 9 bases between. The CDR3 consists of 13 residues. The CDR3 nucleotides are TGTGCCAGCAGCGACCTGGGTAAAAACATTCAGTACTTC. Protein product: CASSDLGKNIQYF.

The V gene is TRBV5-1, the J gene TRBJ2-1; TRBD2 matches at 11 bases. CDR3 length: 17 residues. V trimming: 0 bases; J trimming: 9 bases; junction bases outside the gene matches: 11. From germline, CDR1 is SGHRS and CDR2 YFSETQ. The CDR3 loop is CASSLEYTSGGGGEQFF. DNA for the CDR3: TGCGCCAGCAGCTTGGAATATACTAGCGGGGGTGGTGGTGAGCAGTTCTTC.

The chain combines TRBV30 with TRBJ1-2, with unresolved D. There are 12 residues in the CDR3. Per germline, CDR1 GTSNPN and CDR2 SVGIG (reference sequence). With 0 bases removed from V and 6 bases from J, the gap between germline ends came to 8 bases. CDR3 in DNA: TGTGCCTGGAGTGTAGGGTCTCATGGCTACACCTTC. Its protein is CAWSVGSHGYTF.

This clone was counted a few times. The rearrangement uses TRBV5-5 and TRBJ2-6, with 8 bases fitting TRBD1. The CDR3 consists of 16 residues. Germline CDR1 SGHKS, CDR2 YYEKEE (reference sequence). With 4 bases clipped from V and 0 bases from J, the junction kept 3 bases outside the gene matches. As DNA, the CDR3 is TGTGCCAGCAGCCCACAGGGGGGCTCTGGGGCCAACGTCCTGACTTTC. Protein: CASSPQGGSGANVLTF.

The CDR3 spells CASSQVSGFSEAFF. The DNA for the CDR3 is TGTGCCAGCAGCCAAGTGAGCGGGTTCTCTGAAGCTTTCTTT. The chain employs TRBV3-1 (or the pseudogene TRBV3-2) and TRBJ1-1; D remains unclear. Between the trimmed V and J ends, which lost 1 base and 6 bases, there was a span of 12 bases. Germline values: CDR1 LGHDT, CDR2 YNNKEL (reference sequence). There are 14 residues in the CDR3.

The chain joins TRBV6-5 to TRBJ2-7; D is unclear. Between the trimmed V and J ends, which lost 0 bases and 2 bases, there was a span of 8 bases. CDR3 size: 14 residues. Germline V gives CDR1 MNHEY, CDR2 SVGAGI. CDR3 region: CASSYSTVTYEQYF. CDR3 in DNA: TGTGCCAGCAGTTACTCGACCGTAACCTACGAGCAGTACTTC.

The chain couples TRBV19 to TRBJ1-2; a possible D gene is TRBD1 (5 bases). Germline loops: CDR1 LNHDA, CDR2 SQIVND (reference sequence). The CDR3 sequence is 16 residues long. Deletions cut 1 base from V and 2 bases from J, with 14 bases between. CDR3 DNA: TGTGCCAGTAGTATAGGCCGGTGGCAGGGAAACTATGGCTACACCTTC. It is translated as CASSIGRWQGNYGYTF. The variable domain in full, completed from reference TRBV19 and TRBJ1-2, reads DGGITQSPKYLFRKEGQNVTLSCEQNLNHDAMYWYRQDPGQGLRLIYYSQIVNDFQKGDIAEGYSVSREKKESFPLTVTSAQKNPTAFYLCASSIGRWQGNYGYTFGSGTRLTVV.

V is TRBV15 and J is TRBJ1-3, with 9 bases that match TRBD1. The J segment lost 0 bases and the V segment lost 9 bases, leaving 6 bases of the junction unmatched. This CDR3 is 15 amino acids long. Germline V lookup: CDR1 LNHNV, CDR2 YYDKDF (reference sequence). The CDR3 loop reads CATEDRGYSGNTIYF. The CDR3 DNA is TGTGCCACTGAGGACAGGGGATACTCTGGAAACACCATATATTTT.

The rearrangement uses TRBV27 and TRBJ1-4; the match to TRBD1 covers 9 bases. The CDR3 runs 15 residues. Germline-derived CDR1 and CDR2 are MNHEY and SMNVEV (reference sequence). Trimming cost V 3 bases and J 11 bases; bases outside gene matches: 10. The CDR3 here is CASSFESAGTGKLFF. In DNA form, the CDR3 reads TGTGCCAGCAGTTTTGAGTCAGCGGGGACAGGGAAACTGTTTTTT.

The chain carries TRBV5-1 and TRBJ1-1; TRBD1 matches at 12 bases. V shed 2 bases, J shed 6 bases, and the junction held 8 bases outside the gene matches. CDR1 is SGHRS, CDR2 YFSETQ, per germline. The CDR3 contains 16 residues. CDR3 bases: TGCGCCAGCAGCTTCGGGACAGGGGGCTTCAGCCCTGAAGCTTTCTTT. It is translated as CASSFGTGGFSPEAFF.

Note on this clone: At one of its ends the junction is not consistent with the germline gene, which may arise from a read error. The V and J genes are TRBV14 and TRBJ2-2, with 10 positions matching TRBD2. Per the germline V gene, CDR1 is SGHDN and CDR2 is FVKESK. The CDR3 has 17 amino acids. In DNA form, the CDR3 reads TGTGCCAGCAGCCAAGGTGAGCGGGGGGGCTTGCGCCGGGGAGCTGTTTTT. This encodes CASSQGERGGLRRGAVF.

The chain is built from TRBV9 and TRBJ2-3; D ambiguous. CDR1 is SGDLS, CDR2 YYNGEE, per germline. The CDR3 covers 15 residues. Trimming removed 1 base at V and 2 bases at J, with 11 bases between. The CDR3 sequence: CASSVLPLTTDTQYF. DNA for the CDR3: TGTGCCAGCAGCGTACTACCGTTAACCACAGATACGCAGTATTTT.